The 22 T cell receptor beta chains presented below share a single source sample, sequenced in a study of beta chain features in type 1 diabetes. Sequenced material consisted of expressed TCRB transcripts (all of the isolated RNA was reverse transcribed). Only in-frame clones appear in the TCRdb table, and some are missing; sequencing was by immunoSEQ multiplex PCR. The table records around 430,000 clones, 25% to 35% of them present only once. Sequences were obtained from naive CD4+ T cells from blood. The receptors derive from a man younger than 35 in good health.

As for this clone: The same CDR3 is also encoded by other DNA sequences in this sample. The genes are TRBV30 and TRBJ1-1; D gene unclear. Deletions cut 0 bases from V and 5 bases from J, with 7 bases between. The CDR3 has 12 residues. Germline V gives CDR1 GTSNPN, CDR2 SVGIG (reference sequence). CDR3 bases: TGTGCCTGGAGTGTGGGAGGAACTGAAGCTTTCTTT. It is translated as CAWSVGGTEAFF.

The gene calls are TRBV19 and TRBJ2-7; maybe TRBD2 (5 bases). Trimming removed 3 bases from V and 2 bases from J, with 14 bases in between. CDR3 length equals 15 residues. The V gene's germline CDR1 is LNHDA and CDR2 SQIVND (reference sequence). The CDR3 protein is CASSIARALTYEQYF. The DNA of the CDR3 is TGTGCCAGTAGTATCGCGCGGGCCCTTACCTACGAGCAGTACTTC.

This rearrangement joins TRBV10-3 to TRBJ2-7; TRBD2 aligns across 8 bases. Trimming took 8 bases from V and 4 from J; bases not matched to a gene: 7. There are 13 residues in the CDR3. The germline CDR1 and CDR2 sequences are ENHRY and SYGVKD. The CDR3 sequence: CAIGGSGKYEQYF. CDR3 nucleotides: TGTGCCATCGGGGGTAGCGGGAAGTACGAGCAGTACTTC.

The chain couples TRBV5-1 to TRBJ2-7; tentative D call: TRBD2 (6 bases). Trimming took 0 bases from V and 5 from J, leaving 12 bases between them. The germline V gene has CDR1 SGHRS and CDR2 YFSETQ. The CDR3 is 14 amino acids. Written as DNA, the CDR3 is TGCGCCAGCAGCTTGGAGGGACTGGGCCACGAGCAGTACTTC. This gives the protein CASSLEGLGHEQYF. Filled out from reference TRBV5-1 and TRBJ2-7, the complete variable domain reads KAGVTQTPRYLIKTRGQQVTLSCSPISGHRSVSWYQQTPGQGLQFLFEYFSETQRNKGNFPGRFSGRQFSNSRSEMNVSTLELGDSALYLCASSLEGLGHEQYFGPGTRLTVT.

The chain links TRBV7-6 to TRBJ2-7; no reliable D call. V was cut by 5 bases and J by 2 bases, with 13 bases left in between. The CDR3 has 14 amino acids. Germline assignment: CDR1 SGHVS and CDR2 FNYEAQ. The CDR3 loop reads CASSPDGKTYEQYF. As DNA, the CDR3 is TGTGCCAGCAGCCCGGACGGTAAAACCTACGAGCAGTACTTC.

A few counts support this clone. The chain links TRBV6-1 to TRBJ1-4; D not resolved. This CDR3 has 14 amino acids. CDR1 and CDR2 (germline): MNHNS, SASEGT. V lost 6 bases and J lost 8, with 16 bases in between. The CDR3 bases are TGTGCCAGCAGGCCGACTGGCGGTTGGGAAAAACTGTTTTTT. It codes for CASRPTGGWEKLFF.

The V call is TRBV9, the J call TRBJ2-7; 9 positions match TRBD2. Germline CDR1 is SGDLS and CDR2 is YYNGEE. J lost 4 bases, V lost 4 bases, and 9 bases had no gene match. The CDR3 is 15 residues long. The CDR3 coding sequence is TGTGCCAGCAGCCCAGCGGCGGGAGGGCCGTACGAGCAGTACTTC. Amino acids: CASSPAAGGPYEQYF.

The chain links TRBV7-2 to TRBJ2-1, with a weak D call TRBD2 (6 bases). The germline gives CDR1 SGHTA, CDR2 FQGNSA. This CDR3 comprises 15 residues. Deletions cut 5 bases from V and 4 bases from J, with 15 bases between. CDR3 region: CASSTGLWPYNEQFF. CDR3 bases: TGTGCCAGCAGCACAGGACTATGGCCGTACAATGAGCAGTTCTTC.

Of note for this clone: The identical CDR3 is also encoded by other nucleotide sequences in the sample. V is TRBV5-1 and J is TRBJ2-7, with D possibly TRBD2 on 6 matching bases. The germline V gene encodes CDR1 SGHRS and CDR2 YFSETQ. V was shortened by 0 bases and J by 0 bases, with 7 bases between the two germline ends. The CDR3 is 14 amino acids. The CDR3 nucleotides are TGCGCCAGCAGCTTGGCCGGGAGCTCCTACGAGCAGTACTTC. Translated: CASSLAGSSYEQYF.

The CDR3 DNA reads TGTGCCAGCAGCTTGGAGGGGGACGATCAGCCCCAGCATTTT. Its protein product is CASSLEGDDQPQHF. The J gene is TRBJ1-5, the V gene TRBV5-4, with D possibly being TRBD1 (6 bases). Deletions cut 0 bases from V and 5 bases from J, with 9 bases between. The CDR3 is 14 residues long. Germline CDR1 SGHNT, CDR2 YYREEE (reference sequence).

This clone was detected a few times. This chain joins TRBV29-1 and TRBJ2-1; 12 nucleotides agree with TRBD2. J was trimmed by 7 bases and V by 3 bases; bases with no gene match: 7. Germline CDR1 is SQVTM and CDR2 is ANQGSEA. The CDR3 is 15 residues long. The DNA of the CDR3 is TGCAGCGTTGAGCGGACTAGCGGGGTGCGGAATGAGCAGTTCTTC. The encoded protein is CSVERTSGVRNEQFF.

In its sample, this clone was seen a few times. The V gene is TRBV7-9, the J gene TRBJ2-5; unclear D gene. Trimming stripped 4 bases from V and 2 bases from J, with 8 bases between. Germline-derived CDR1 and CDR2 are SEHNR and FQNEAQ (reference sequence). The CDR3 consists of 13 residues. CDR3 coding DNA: TGTGCCAGCAGCTCGGAGTTTCAAGAGACCCAGTACTTC. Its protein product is CASSSEFQETQYF.

CDR3 nucleotides: TGTGCCACCAGCAGAGCCCTTGGGCCAGTCGGGCGCACCATATATTTT. This sequence encodes CATSRALGPVGRTIYF. The V gene is TRBV15, the J gene TRBJ1-3; unclear D gene. Germline V gene sequence: CDR1 LNHNV, CDR2 YYDKDF (reference sequence). V was clipped by 1 base and J by 9 bases, with 19 bases between them. The length of the CDR3 is 16 residues.

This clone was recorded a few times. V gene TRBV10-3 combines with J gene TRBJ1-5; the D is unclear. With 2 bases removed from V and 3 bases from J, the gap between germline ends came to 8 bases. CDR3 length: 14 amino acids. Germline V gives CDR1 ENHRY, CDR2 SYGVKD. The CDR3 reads CAISEDNPNQPQHF. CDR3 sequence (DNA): TGTGCCATCAGTGAGGACAATCCCAATCAGCCCCAGCATTTT.

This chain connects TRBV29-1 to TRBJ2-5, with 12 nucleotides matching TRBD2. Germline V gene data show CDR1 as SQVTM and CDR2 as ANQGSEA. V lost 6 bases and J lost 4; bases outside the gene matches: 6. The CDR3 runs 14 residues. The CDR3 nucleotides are TGCAGCGTGCTTCCGGGACTAGCGGGAGAGACCCAGTACTTC. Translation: CSVLPGLAGETQYF.

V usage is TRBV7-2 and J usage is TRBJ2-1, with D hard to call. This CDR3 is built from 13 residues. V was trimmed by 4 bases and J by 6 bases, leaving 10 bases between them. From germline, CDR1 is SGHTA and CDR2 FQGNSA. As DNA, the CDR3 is TGTGCCAGCAGCTCGAGCTTTGTCAATGAGCAGTTCTTC. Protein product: CASSSSFVNEQFF.

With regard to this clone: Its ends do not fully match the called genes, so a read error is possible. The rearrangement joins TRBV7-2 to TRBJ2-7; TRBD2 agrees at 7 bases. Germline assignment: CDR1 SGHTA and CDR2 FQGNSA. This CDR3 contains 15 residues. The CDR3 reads CASGLEVSGYYEQYF. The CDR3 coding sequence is TGTGCCAGCGGCTTAGAGGTTAGCGGGTACTACGAGCAGTACTTC.

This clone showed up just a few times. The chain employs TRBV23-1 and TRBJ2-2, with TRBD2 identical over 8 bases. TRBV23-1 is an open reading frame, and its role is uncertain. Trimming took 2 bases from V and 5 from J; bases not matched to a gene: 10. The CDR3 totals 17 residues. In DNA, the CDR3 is TGCGCCAGCAGTCAAGGAGTAATACTAGCGGCGACCGGGGAGCTGTTTTTT. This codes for CASSQGVILAATGELFF.

CDR3 coding DNA: TGTGCCAGCAGTTACCAGGGATGGCGCGGGGAGCTGTTTTTT. Translation gives CASSYQGWRGELFF. The rearrangement uses TRBV6-5 and TRBJ2-2; maybe TRBD1 (5 bases). Germline values: CDR1 MNHEY, CDR2 SVGAGI. This CDR3 has 14 residues. The V end lost 2 bases, the J end lost 7 bases, and 11 bases lay between the germline ends.

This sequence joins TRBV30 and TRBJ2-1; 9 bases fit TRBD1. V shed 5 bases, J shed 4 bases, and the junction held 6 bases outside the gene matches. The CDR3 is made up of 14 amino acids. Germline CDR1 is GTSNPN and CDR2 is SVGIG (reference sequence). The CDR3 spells CAWEQGARYNEQFF. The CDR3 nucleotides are TGTGCCTGGGAACAGGGGGCGAGGTACAATGAGCAGTTCTTC.

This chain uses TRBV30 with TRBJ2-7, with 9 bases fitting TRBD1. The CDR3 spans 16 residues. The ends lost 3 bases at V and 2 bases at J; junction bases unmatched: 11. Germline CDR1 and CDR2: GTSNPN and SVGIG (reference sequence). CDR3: CAWRVRTGQGAYEQYF. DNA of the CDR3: TGTGCCTGGAGGGTACGGACGGGACAGGGAGCCTACGAGCAGTACTTC.

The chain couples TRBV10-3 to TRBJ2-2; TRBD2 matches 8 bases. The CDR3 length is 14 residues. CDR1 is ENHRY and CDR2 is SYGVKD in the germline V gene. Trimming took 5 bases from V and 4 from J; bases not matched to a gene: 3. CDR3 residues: CAISSGSVTGELFF. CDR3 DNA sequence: TGTGCCATCAGTAGCGGGAGTGTCACCGGGGAGCTGTTTTTT.